This TCR beta chain originates from a study of blood T cell repertoires in COVID-19. J gave up 6 bases and V 7 bases, and 14 bases lay outside the gene matches. The CDR3 has 16 amino acids. The germline V gene has CDR1 SNHLY and CDR2 FYNNEI. Per the authors' pipeline: For nucleated cells, counts were estimated from reference gene primer amplification. Clones were sequenced by immunoSEQ multiplex PCR, and TCRdb holds only the in-frame ones, with some missing. V and J calls plus clone size are reproduced from that table; the DNA served to infer D and trimming. The table has 80,000 to 95,000 clones, approximately 86% seen once.

This chain joins TRBV2 and TRBJ2-2, with TRBD1 identical over 7 bases. The clonotype comes from a woman over 75 in a cohort sampled during active or convalescent COVID-19. Sequenced: peripheral blood. CDR3 bases: TGTGCCAGCACCGAATACGTGACAGGGAAGGCCGGGGAGCTGTTTTTT. It is translated as CASTEYVTGKAGELFF.